This T cell receptor beta chain was recorded in a study of control samples from healthy donors and cancer patients. The CDR3 extends over 18 amino acids. Repertoires were generated with immunoSEQ multiplex PCR, while TCRdb's copy carries only in-frame clones and drops some. The sample has about 120,000 clones; 85% to 90% are singletons. This clone was picked up one time. The sequence was collected from a woman in her 50s with colorectal cancer. The gene calls are TRBV21-1 and TRBJ1-1. TRBV21-1 is a pseudogene. Sequencing input: PBMCs. The CDR3 DNA sequence: TGTGCCAGCAGCAATCTTTTGGGCCCGGGAAGGGGGGACACTGAAGCTTTCTTT. Its translation is CASSNLLGPGRGDTEAFF.